Following are 25 T cell receptor beta chains from one sample sequenced in a study of shared clonotypes between healthy human individuals. Clones were read by immunoSEQ multiplex PCR, and TCRdb kept only the in-frame ones, dropping some. Among approximately 2,300,000 clones listed, about 90% were seen once. The sequencing input was naive CD4+ T cells from PBMCs. Stated subset: CD45RA+ positively selected. These receptors all come from a man aged 18 to 35 in good health. Some clones in this sample may be carry-over from other donors' samples.

The chain carries TRBV27 and TRBJ2-7, with D perhaps matching TRBD2 (5 bases). Trimming cost V 3 bases and J 4 bases, with 16 bases left between them. The germline V gene has CDR1 MNHEY and CDR2 SMNVEV (reference sequence). The CDR3 has 15 residues. CDR3 protein: CASSFRRGYGYEQYF. CDR3 nucleotide sequence: TGTGCCAGCAGTTTTCGGCGCGGGTATGGGTACGAGCAGTACTTC.

J is TRBJ1-2 and V is TRBV19; 7 bases align to TRBD1. CDR1 is LNHDA, CDR2 SQIVND, per germline (reference sequence). The CDR3 runs to 15 residues. J lost 3 bases, V lost 4 bases, and 8 bases had no gene match. As DNA, the CDR3 is TGTGCCAGTAGTACAACCGGGACAGACCACTATGGCTACACCTTC. Its translation: CASSTTGTDHYGYTF.

J is TRBJ2-5 and V is TRBV28; 10 bases are shared with TRBD2. V dropped 5 bases and J dropped 7; count of bases not matched to a gene: 7. CDR3 length equals 14 residues. Germline V gene lookup returns CDR1 MDHEN and CDR2 SYDVKM. The CDR3 region has the DNA TGTGCCAGCAGTGGTCCGGGACTAGCGACGACCCAGTACTTC. This sequence encodes CASSGPGLATTQYF.

The chain has TRBV11-3 and TRBJ2-6, with a possible D match to TRBD2 (6 bases). CDR3 length equals 20 residues. Between the trimmed V and J ends, which lost 11 bases and 2 bases, there was a span of 31 bases. Germline lookup yields CDR1 SGHNT and CDR2 YENEEA. The CDR3 nucleotides read TGTGCCGCTCACGGGAGTTTGGGTGGAGGGGTTGTCACTGGGGCCAACGTCCTGACTTTC. Amino acids: CAAHGSLGGGVVTGANVLTF.

The chain has TRBV6-5 and TRBJ2-2; D possibly corresponds to TRBD2 (6 bases). CDR1 MNHEY and CDR2 SVGAGI come from the germline V gene. CDR3 size: 15 residues. V was cut by 4 bases and J by 5 bases, with 14 bases left in between. In DNA, the CDR3 is TGTGCCAGCAGTTCTAGCGCGGGGAGGACCGGGGAGCTGTTTTTT. Translation gives CASSSSAGRTGELFF.

V gene TRBV11-3 combines with J gene TRBJ2-5; D ambiguous. The CDR3 has 13 residues. Germline CDR1 reads SGHNT; CDR2 reads YENEEA. V was cut by 5 bases and J by 1 base, with 8 bases left in between. The chain's CDR3 is CASSRRSQETQYF. CDR3 nucleotide sequence: TGTGCCAGCAGCAGACGTAGCCAAGAGACCCAGTACTTC.

This chain joins TRBV5-1 and TRBJ2-1, with TRBD1 identical over 8 bases. Trimming took 4 bases from V and 3 from J; bases not matched to a gene: 9. The CDR3 runs 16 residues. CDR1 and CDR2 (germline): SGHRS, YFSETQ. The CDR3 region has the DNA TGCGCCAGCAGCCCTTTGACAGGGGCGAACTACAATGAGCAGTTCTTC. Translating it yields CASSPLTGANYNEQFF.

This sequence joins TRBV27 and TRBJ2-1; 8 bases agree with TRBD2. Germline V gives CDR1 MNHEY, CDR2 SMNVEV (reference sequence). J was trimmed by 7 bases and V by 0 bases; bases with no gene match: 8. This CDR3 contains 16 residues. The CDR3 protein is CASSLSAGRAGNEQFF. CDR3 DNA sequence: TGTGCCAGCAGTTTATCTGCCGGGAGGGCCGGAAATGAGCAGTTCTTC.

The chain links TRBV18 to TRBJ2-7; 7 bases agree with TRBD1. V lost 1 base and J lost 5; bases outside the gene matches: 5. CDR1 and CDR2 (germline): KGHSH, LQKENI. This CDR3 contains 14 residues. CDR3 bases: TGTGCCAGCTCACCACAATCAGGGACAGACGAGCAGTACTTC. Translating gives CASSPQSGTDEQYF.

CDR3 sequence: CASSRSVGYEQYF. CDR3 coding DNA: TGTGCCAGCAGCCGGTCGGTAGGCTACGAGCAGTACTTC. The genes are TRBV7-2 and TRBJ2-7; no clear D. The germline gives CDR1 SGHTA, CDR2 FQGNSA. Trimming cost V 5 bases and J 3 bases, with 11 bases left between them. The length of the CDR3 is 13 residues.

This clone was detected only once. The chain links TRBV19 to TRBJ2-1; 7 positions agree with TRBD1. The CDR3 is made up of 15 amino acids. The V and J ends lost 0 bases and 6 bases, in that order; junction bases with no gene match: 5. CDR1 and CDR2 from the germline V gene are LNHDA and SQIVND (reference sequence). The CDR3 sequence: CASSIELQGRNEQFF. Here the CDR3 DNA reads TGTGCCAGTAGTATAGAACTACAGGGGCGCAATGAGCAGTTCTTC.

The gene calls are TRBV18 and TRBJ1-1; TRBD1 might be the D (6 bases). Germline CDR1 KGHSH, CDR2 LQKENI. V was cut by 4 bases and J by 1 base, with 10 bases left in between. The CDR3 sequence is 14 residues long. In nucleotides, the CDR3 is TGTGCCAGCTCACAAAAACAGGGGAACACTGAAGCTTTCTTT. Its translation is CASSQKQGNTEAFF.

The chain carries TRBV6-5 and TRBJ2-2; a possible D gene is TRBD1 (6 bases). V was cut by 5 bases and J by 6 bases, with 10 bases left in between. The germline gives CDR1 MNHEY, CDR2 SVGAGI. This CDR3 spans 13 amino acids. The CDR3: CASSRTGPGELFF. DNA of the CDR3: TGTGCCAGCAGTCGAACAGGGCCCGGGGAGCTGTTTTTT.

As to this clone: The identical CDR3 is also encoded by other nucleotide sequences in the sample. The gene calls are TRBV5-1 and TRBJ1-1, with D possibly matching TRBD1 (6 bases). The CDR3 contains 15 residues. Trimming cost V 0 bases and J 10 bases, with 19 bases left between them. Germline V gene data show CDR1 as SGHRS and CDR2 as YFSETQ. The CDR3 nucleotides read TGCGCCAGCAGCTTGGCGTCAGGGGCCGGGGTAGTAGCTTTCTTT. This codes for CASSLASGAGVVAFF.

V gene TRBV18 combines with J gene TRBJ2-1, with 11 bases identical to TRBD2. In germline, CDR1 is KGHSH, CDR2 LQKENI. The CDR3 length is 18 residues. The V segment lost 3 bases and the J segment 7 bases; nucleotides outside the gene matches: 14. In DNA form, the CDR3 reads TGTGCCAGCTCACCCCGGCTGGTGGCTAGCGGGAGGCCGAATGAGCAGTTCTTC. Protein: CASSPRLVASGRPNEQFF.

This chain joins TRBV28 and TRBJ1-4, with TRBD1 matching 7 bases. CDR1 is MDHEN and CDR2 is SYDVKM in the germline V gene. Trimming removed 6 bases from V and 6 bases from J; junction bases left unmatched: 10. The CDR3 loop spans 15 amino acids. DNA of the CDR3: TGTGCCAGCAGCCTCGACAGGGCAATCCATGAAAAACTGTTTTTT. Its protein product is CASSLDRAIHEKLFF.

The sample holds a few counts of this clone. J is TRBJ2-7 and V is TRBV28; a possible D gene is TRBD2 (5 bases). CDR1 is MDHEN, CDR2 SYDVKM, per germline. The CDR3 has 13 amino acids. Trimming removed 6 bases at V and 3 bases at J, with 12 bases between. Here the CDR3 reads CASRLGALYEQYF. CDR3 nucleotides: TGTGCCAGCAGACTAGGTGCCCTCTACGAGCAGTACTTC. Full variable domain (outside the CDR3, taken from reference TRBV28 and TRBJ2-7): DVKVTQSSRYLVKRTGEKVFLECVQDMDHENMFWYRQDPGLGLRLIYFSYDVKMKEKGDIPEGYSVSREKKERFSLILESASTNQTSMYLCASRLGALYEQYFGPGTRLTVT.

This clone was detected a few times. The chain has TRBV4-1 and TRBJ1-1; D call uncertain. The CDR3 contains 15 residues. V shed 2 bases and J shed 0 bases, with 10 bases lying between them. Germline CDR1 MGHRA, CDR2 YSYEKL. The CDR3 here is CASSQSGRMNTEAFF. CDR3 in DNA: TGCGCCAGCAGCCAAAGTGGACGAATGAACACTGAAGCTTTCTTT.

A single count supports this clone. V usage is TRBV28 and J usage is TRBJ2-2; D may be TRBD1 (5 bases). Trimming took 7 bases from V and 0 from J, leaving 15 bases between them. This CDR3 contains 16 residues. Germline assignment: CDR1 MDHEN and CDR2 SYDVKM. For the CDR3, the DNA is TGTGCCAGCATGATGCGAGTGACAGCGAACACCGGGGAGCTGTTTTTT. It is translated as CASMMRVTANTGELFF.

The chain links TRBV5-1 to TRBJ2-1; 9 nucleotides match TRBD2. Per the germline V gene, CDR1 is SGHRS and CDR2 is YFSETQ. Germline trimming cut 7 bases from V and 7 bases from J; bases unmatched to any gene: 6. CDR3 size: 13 residues. The DNA for the CDR3 is TGCGCCAGCGGGCTAGCGGGATTTAATGAGCAGTTCTTC. Amino acid sequence: CASGLAGFNEQFF.

The chain links TRBV12-5 to TRBJ2-2; 11 positions agree with TRBD2. CDR1 and CDR2 from the germline V gene are LGHNT and FRNRAP. The CDR3 extends over 22 amino acids. V lost 2 bases to trimming and J lost 6 bases; unmatched junction nucleotides: 23. The chain's CDR3 is CASGLNQPGLAAGRVVAGELFF. The DNA of the CDR3 is TGTGCTAGTGGTTTGAACCAACCGGGACTAGCGGCCGGGAGGGTTGTAGCCGGGGAGCTGTTTTTT.

This chain connects TRBV19 to TRBJ1-1; 7 bases agree with TRBD1. V lost 7 bases and J lost 6; bases outside the gene matches: 11. The CDR3 runs 14 residues. CDR1 is LNHDA and CDR2 is SQIVND in the germline V gene (reference sequence). CDR3 nucleotides: TGTGCCAGTACCGCACAGGGGAGGGTCCCTGAAGCTTTCTTT. Protein product: CASTAQGRVPEAFF.

The rearrangement links TRBV5-4 to TRBJ2-2; TRBD1 matches 8 bases. Germline CDR1 SGHNT, CDR2 YYREEE (reference sequence). The V gene end was trimmed by 5 bases and the J gene end by 1 base; junction bases not matched to a gene: 4. The CDR3 length is 15 residues. The CDR3 sequence: CASRPTGENTGELFF. As DNA, the CDR3 is TGTGCCAGCAGGCCGACAGGGGAGAACACCGGGGAGCTGTTTTTT.

The chain has TRBV10-3 and TRBJ2-6, with 9 bases fitting TRBD1. This CDR3 is 16 amino acids long. Losses at the gene ends were 8 bases for V and 0 bases for J; bases not matched to a gene: 5. CDR1 is ENHRY, CDR2 SYGVKD, per germline. CDR3 nucleotides: TGTGCCATCGCGGACAGGGGAAGCTCTGGGGCCAACGTCCTGACTTTC. Translated: CAIADRGSSGANVLTF.

This clone turned up a few times. DNA for the CDR3: TGTGCCAGCTCACCGGACTATGGCTACACCTTC. Its translation: CASSPDYGYTF. The chain carries TRBV18 and TRBJ1-2, with D unresolved. CDR1 and CDR2 (germline): KGHSH, LQKENI. Trimming shortened V by 3 bases and J by 3 bases, and 2 bases separated the two germline ends. This CDR3 comprises 11 residues. Full variable domain (rest looked up from reference TRBV18 and TRBJ1-2): NAGVMQNPRHLVRRRGQEARLRCSPMKGHSHVYWYRQLPEEGLKFMVYLQKENIIDESGMPKERFSAEFPKEGPSILRIQQVVRGDSAAYFCASSPDYGYTFGSGTRLTVV.